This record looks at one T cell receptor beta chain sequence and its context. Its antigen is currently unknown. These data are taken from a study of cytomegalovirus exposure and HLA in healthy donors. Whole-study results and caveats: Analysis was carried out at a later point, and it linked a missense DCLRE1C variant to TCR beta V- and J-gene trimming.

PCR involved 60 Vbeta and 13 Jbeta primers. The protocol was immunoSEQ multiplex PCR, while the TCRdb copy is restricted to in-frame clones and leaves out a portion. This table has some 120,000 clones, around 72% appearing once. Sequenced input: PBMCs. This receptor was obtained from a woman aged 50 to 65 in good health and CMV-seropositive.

The CDR3 region is CASSAHLRYEQYF. DNA of the CDR3: TGTGCCAGTAGTGCCCATCTACGATACGAGCAGTACTTC. The chain recombines TRBV19 with TRBJ2-7; D unresolved. Germline values: CDR1 LNHDA, CDR2 SQIVND (reference sequence). Trimming removed 5 bases from V and 4 bases from J, with 12 bases in between. The CDR3 covers 13 residues.